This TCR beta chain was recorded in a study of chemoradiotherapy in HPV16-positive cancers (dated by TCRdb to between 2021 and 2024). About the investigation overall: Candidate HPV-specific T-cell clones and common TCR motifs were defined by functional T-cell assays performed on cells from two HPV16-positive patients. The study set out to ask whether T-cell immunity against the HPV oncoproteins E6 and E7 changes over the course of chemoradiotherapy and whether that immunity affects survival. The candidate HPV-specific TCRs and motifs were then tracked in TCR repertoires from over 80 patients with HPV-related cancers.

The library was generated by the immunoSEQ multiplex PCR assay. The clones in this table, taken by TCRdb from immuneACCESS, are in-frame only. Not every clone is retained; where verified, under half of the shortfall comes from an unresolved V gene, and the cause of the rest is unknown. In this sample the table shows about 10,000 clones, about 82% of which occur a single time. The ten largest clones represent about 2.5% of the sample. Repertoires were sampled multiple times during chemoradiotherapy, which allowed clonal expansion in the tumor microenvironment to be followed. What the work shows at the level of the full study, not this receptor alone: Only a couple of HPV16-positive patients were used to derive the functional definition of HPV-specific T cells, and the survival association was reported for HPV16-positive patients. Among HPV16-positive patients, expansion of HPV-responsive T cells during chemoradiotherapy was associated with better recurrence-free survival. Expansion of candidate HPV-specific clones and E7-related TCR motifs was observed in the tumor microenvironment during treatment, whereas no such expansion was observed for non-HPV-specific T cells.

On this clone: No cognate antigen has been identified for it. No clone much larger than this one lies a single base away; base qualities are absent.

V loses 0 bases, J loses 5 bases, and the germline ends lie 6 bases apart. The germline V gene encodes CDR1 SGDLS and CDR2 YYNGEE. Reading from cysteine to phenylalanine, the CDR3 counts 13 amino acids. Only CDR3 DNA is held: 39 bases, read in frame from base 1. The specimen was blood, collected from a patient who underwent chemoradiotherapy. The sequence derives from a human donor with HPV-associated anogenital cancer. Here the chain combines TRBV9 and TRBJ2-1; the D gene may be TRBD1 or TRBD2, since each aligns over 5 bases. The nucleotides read TGTGCCAGCAGCGTAGGGGGGAACAATGAGCAGTTCTTC. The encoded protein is CASSVGGNNEQFF.